This T cell receptor (beta chain) comes out of a study of technical replicates of blood from several donors. The protocol was immunoSEQ multiplex PCR, while the TCRdb copy is restricted to in-frame clones and leaves out a portion. This sample has about 76,000 clones, with 90% to 95% found just once. Losses at the gene ends were 5 bases for V and 2 bases for J; bases not matched to a gene: 7. This CDR3 has 15 amino acids. Germline V gene sequence: CDR1 MDHEN, CDR2 SYDVKM. This TCR derives from a human donor in good health. V is TRBV28 and J is TRBJ2-7, with 9 bases lining up with TRBD1. Sequencing was done on a sample of T cells isolated from PBMCs. CDR3 region: CASSIPGQGPYEQYF. Written as DNA, the CDR3 is TGTGCCAGCAGTATTCCGGGACAGGGACCCTACGAGCAGTACTTC.